The 28 T cell receptor beta chains below were found in one sample sequenced in a study of shared clonotypes between healthy human individuals. Assay used: immunoSEQ multiplex PCR; TCRdb lists only in-frame clones, some missing. The sample carries about 2 million clones, approximately 95% recorded once. In the naive CD8 group, cells lacked CD45RO and were positively selected for CCR7, so terminally differentiated effector memory CD45RA+ cells were left out. Sequencing used naive CD8+ T cells sorted from blood. These receptors were taken from a man younger than 30 in good health.

The J gene is TRBJ2-2, the V gene TRBV27; 10 bases line up with TRBD1. The germline gives CDR1 MNHEY, CDR2 SMNVEV (reference sequence). V was pared by 2 bases and J by 6 bases, with 15 bases of the junction left unmatched. The CDR3 totals 19 residues. The DNA of the CDR3 is TGTGCCAGCAGTTTAATGTGGGCCCGACAGGGGGCGGATCCCGGGGAGCTGTTTTTT. Translated: CASSLMWARQGADPGELFF.

The chain combines TRBV5-1 with TRBJ1-1, with D perhaps TRBD1 (6 bases). The CDR3 runs 15 residues. Germline CDR1 reads SGHRS; CDR2 reads YFSETQ. The V end was cut by 2 bases, the J end by 5 bases, with 16 bases between. CDR3 nucleotides: TGCGCCAGCAGCTTTGGGACACCCAGATGGACTGAAGCTTTCTTT. Protein: CASSFGTPRWTEAFF.

This clone has a single count. The CDR3 is CASSSRDRSYEQYF. DNA for the CDR3: TGTGCCAGCAGTTCCCGGGACAGATCCTACGAGCAGTACTTC. The chain is built from TRBV28 and TRBJ2-7, with 7 nucleotides matching TRBD1. V was pared by 4 bases and J by 1 base, with 4 bases of the junction left unmatched. The CDR3 contains 14 residues. CDR1 is MDHEN, CDR2 SYDVKM, per germline.

The rearrangement joins TRBV7-9 to TRBJ2-2; D is unresolved. This CDR3 contains 16 residues. Germline V gives CDR1 SEHNR, CDR2 FQNEAQ (reference sequence). V was clipped by 0 bases and J by 1 base, with 9 bases between them. The CDR3 loop is CASSLAGGENTGELFF. DNA for the CDR3: TGTGCCAGCAGCTTAGCGGGTGGGGAGAACACCGGGGAGCTGTTTTTT.

Written as DNA, the CDR3 is TGCGCCAGCAGCCAACACGGCTCCTACGAGCAGTACTTC. Protein: CASSQHGSYEQYF. The V gene is TRBV4-1, the J gene TRBJ2-7; no clear D gene. The CDR3 is 13 amino acids. Germline V gives CDR1 MGHRA, CDR2 YSYEKL. Trimming took 2 bases from V and 0 from J, leaving 5 bases between them.

The chain has TRBV4-1 and TRBJ1-6; D uncertain. Germline lookup yields CDR1 MGHRA and CDR2 YSYEKL. Trimming shortened V by 1 base and J by 10 bases, and 14 bases separated the two germline ends. The CDR3 loop spans 15 amino acids. In nucleotides, the CDR3 is TGCGCCAGCAGCCAAGTGGGAAGTGGCTCCTCACCCCTCCACTTT. Translated: CASSQVGSGSSPLHF.

This clone turned up a few times. This rearrangement joins TRBV7-9 to TRBJ1-2; perhaps TRBD1 as D (5 bases). V lost 7 bases to trimming and J lost 8 bases, with 23 bases between them. This CDR3 has 15 amino acids. CDR1 and CDR2 from the germline V gene are SEHNR and FQNEAQ (reference sequence). The CDR3 coding sequence is TGTGCCAGCACCAGCCTGAAAGGGACTTTTGACGGCTACACCTTC. Translated, it gives CASTSLKGTFDGYTF.

Concerning this clone itself: Other DNA sequences of this sample code for an identical CDR3. The V and J genes are TRBV7-9 and TRBJ1-4; TRBD1 aligns across 11 bases. Germline CDR1 is SEHNR and CDR2 is FQNEAQ (reference sequence). With V trimmed by 4 bases and J by 8 bases, 3 bases remained unmatched. This CDR3 spans 14 amino acids. CDR3 protein: CASSSGQGGEKLFF. CDR3 nucleotide sequence: TGTGCCAGCAGCTCGGGACAGGGGGGCGAAAAACTGTTTTTT.

The CDR3 loop reads CASSLGDPAYGYTF. As DNA, the CDR3 is TGTGCCAGCAGCTTAGGTGATCCCGCGTATGGCTACACCTTC. The J gene is TRBJ1-2, the V gene TRBV7-9; D is uncertain. This CDR3 is 14 amino acids long. The V end was cut by 1 base, the J end by 5 bases, with 11 bases between. The germline gives CDR1 SEHNR, CDR2 FQNEAQ (reference sequence). Combining the CDR3 with reference TRBV7-9 and TRBJ1-2 gives the whole variable domain DTGVSQNPRHKITKRGQNVTFRCDPISEHNRLYWYRQTLGQGPEFLTYFQNEAQLEKSRLLSDRFSAERPKGSFSTLEIQRTEQGDSAMYLCASSLGDPAYGYTFGSGTRLTVV.

The chain combines TRBV10-3 with TRBJ1-6; D gene uncertain. Trimming removed 4 bases from V and 9 bases from J, with 7 bases in between. The germline CDR1 and CDR2 sequences are ENHRY and SYGVKD. This CDR3 contains 12 residues. The CDR3, as DNA: TGTGCCATCAGTGGAGGAGGTTCACCCCTCCACTTT. Residues: CAISGGGSPLHF.

The chain carries TRBV28 and TRBJ2-5; TRBD1 agrees at 7 bases. The V segment lost 6 bases and the J segment 3 bases; nucleotides outside the gene matches: 22. The germline CDR1 and CDR2 sequences are MDHEN and SYDVKM. The CDR3 is made up of 19 amino acids. CDR3 coding DNA: TGTGCCAGCAGCCCCATTCCCCGCCACGGGGACAGTACCAAAGAGACCCAGTACTTC. It yields the protein CASSPIPRHGDSTKETQYF. The full variable domain, rest sourced from reference TRBV28 and TRBJ2-5, is DVKVTQSSRYLVKRTGEKVFLECVQDMDHENMFWYRQDPGLGLRLIYFSYDVKMKEKGDIPEGYSVSREKKERFSLILESASTNQTSMYLCASSPIPRHGDSTKETQYFGPGTRLLVL.

The chain carries TRBV7-2 and TRBJ2-7; D unresolved. V lost 5 bases, J lost 6 bases, and 14 bases lay in between. The CDR3 loop spans 13 amino acids. CDR1 is SGHTA and CDR2 is FQGNSA in the germline V gene. CDR3 loop: CASSNPPSGEQYF. CDR3 nucleotide sequence: TGTGCCAGCAGCAACCCACCGAGTGGCGAGCAGTACTTC.

V is TRBV5-1 and J is TRBJ2-1; the match to TRBD2 covers 8 bases. This CDR3 has 16 residues. With 4 bases clipped from V and 8 bases from J, the junction kept 14 bases outside the gene matches. Germline CDR1 SGHRS, CDR2 YFSETQ. CDR3 DNA: TGCGCCAGCAGCCTGTCAGCGGGAGAGGGAAACCATGAGCAGTTCTTC. It yields the protein CASSLSAGEGNHEQFF.

The rearrangement uses TRBV10-3 and TRBJ2-2, with D possibly matching TRBD2 (6 bases). The length of the CDR3 is 16 residues. Looked up from germline, CDR1 is ENHRY and CDR2 is SYGVKD. V dropped 6 bases and J dropped 2 bases, with 16 bases sitting between them. The CDR3 protein is CAIRTFGRPNTGELFF. As DNA, the CDR3 is TGTGCCATCAGGACGTTTGGGAGGCCAAACACCGGGGAGCTGTTTTTT.

The V call is TRBV7-9, the J call TRBJ2-5, with 10 bases matching TRBD2. The CDR3 has 15 amino acids. Germline V lookup: CDR1 SEHNR, CDR2 FQNEAQ (reference sequence). Germline trimming cut 5 bases from V and 3 bases from J; bases unmatched to any gene: 6. As DNA, the CDR3 is TGTGCCAGCAGCATACTAGCGGGAAGTGAAGAGACCCAGTACTTC. Translated: CASSILAGSEETQYF.

The CDR3 DNA reads as TGTGCCAGCAGTTACTCGGAACAAGGTCCTGCCTACGAGCAGTACTTC. This codes for CASSYSEQGPAYEQYF. The chain is built from TRBV6-5 and TRBJ2-7; no reliable D call. V lost 0 bases and J 2 bases, leaving 14 bases between the germline ends. Germline CDR1 is MNHEY and CDR2 is SVGAGI. The CDR3 loop spans 16 amino acids.

V usage is TRBV11-2 and J usage is TRBJ1-1; no reliable D call. The CDR3 length is 15 residues. Germline V gives CDR1 SGHAT, CDR2 FQNNGV. Trimming stripped 0 bases from V and 11 bases from J, with 19 bases between. CDR3 loop: CASSLESLVPTSAFF. The CDR3 nucleotides read TGTGCCAGCAGCTTAGAATCACTCGTCCCAACCTCGGCTTTCTTT.

This clone showed up just once. The gene calls are TRBV5-1 and TRBJ1-1; TRBD1 is a possible D gene (5 bases). Germline V gene sequence: CDR1 SGHRS, CDR2 YFSETQ. The V and J ends lost 4 bases and 0 bases respectively, with 10 bases between them. The CDR3 spans 14 residues. For the CDR3, the DNA is TGCGCCAGCAGCCCGCAGGGAGTGAACACTGAAGCTTTCTTT. This gives the protein CASSPQGVNTEAFF.

With respect to this clone: The sample has other DNA sequences that encode this CDR3 too. The chain uses TRBV11-2 and TRBJ2-7; TRBD2 might be the D (5 bases). With 5 bases removed from V and 6 bases from J, the gap between germline ends came to 11 bases. The CDR3 covers 12 residues. Germline V lookup: CDR1 SGHAT, CDR2 FQNNGV. The DNA for the CDR3 is TGTGCCAGCAGCCCTCCCGGGGTCGAGCAGTACTTC. It encodes CASSPPGVEQYF.

V and J are TRBV5-1 and TRBJ2-1, with 8 bases that match TRBD2. The CDR3 has 15 residues. V lost 3 bases, J lost 8 bases, and 10 bases stayed unmatched. Germline CDR1 reads SGHRS; CDR2 reads YFSETQ. The chain's CDR3 is CASSSTPGLVHEQFF. CDR3 nucleotides: TGCGCCAGCAGCTCGACTCCGGGACTAGTTCATGAGCAGTTCTTC.

The chain recombines TRBV6-1 with TRBJ2-7; 9 bases match TRBD2. The CDR3 consists of 16 residues. V lost 2 bases, J lost 3 bases, and 8 bases stayed unmatched. CDR1 is MNHNS, CDR2 SASEGT, per germline. The CDR3 coding sequence is TGTGCCAGCAGTGAATTCTGGCGGGAGGGCCTCTACGAGCAGTACTTC. Translating gives CASSEFWREGLYEQYF.

The chain joins TRBV7-9 to TRBJ2-7; TRBD2 might be the D (6 bases). The V end lost 7 bases, the J end lost 7 bases, and 23 bases lay between the germline ends. The CDR3 loop spans 15 amino acids. The V gene's germline CDR1 is SEHNR and CDR2 FQNEAQ (reference sequence). CDR3 amino acids: CASTNRDSHPREQYF. As DNA, the CDR3 is TGTGCCAGCACGAACCGGGACTCACATCCTAGGGAGCAGTACTTC.

The J gene is TRBJ1-4, the V gene TRBV5-1; TRBD1 agrees at 10 bases. The CDR3 is made up of 17 amino acids. The J segment lost 4 bases and the V segment lost 0 bases, leaving 6 bases of the junction unmatched. The germline V gene encodes CDR1 SGHRS and CDR2 YFSETQ. The chain's CDR3 is CASSLVDRGLDNEKLFF. The CDR3 region has the DNA TGCGCCAGCAGCTTGGTAGACAGGGGGCTGGATAATGAAAAACTGTTTTTT.

The genes are TRBV28 and TRBJ1-1, with D unclear. The germline gives CDR1 MDHEN, CDR2 SYDVKM. This CDR3 comprises 15 residues. V was clipped by 4 bases and J by 5 bases, with 17 bases between them. The CDR3 DNA is TGTGCCAGCAGTTCCCGATCTACGTGGGAAACTGAAGCTTTCTTT. Protein sequence: CASSSRSTWETEAFF. Based on the CDR3 plus reference TRBV28 and TRBJ1-1, the full variable domain is DVKVTQSSRYLVKRTGEKVFLECVQDMDHENMFWYRQDPGLGLRLIYFSYDVKMKEKGDIPEGYSVSREKKERFSLILESASTNQTSMYLCASSSRSTWETEAFFGQGTRLTVV.

V and J are TRBV29-1 and TRBJ2-7, with 7 bases fitting TRBD2. Losses at the gene ends were 6 bases for V and 6 bases for J; bases not matched to a gene: 8. CDR3 length equals 12 residues. The V gene's germline CDR1 is SQVTM and CDR2 ANQGSEA. The CDR3 loop reads CSVPGPSGEQYF. Here the CDR3 DNA reads TGCAGCGTCCCGGGGCCTAGCGGCGAGCAGTACTTC.

The chain couples TRBV29-1 to TRBJ2-1; 10 bases line up with TRBD1. CDR3 length equals 14 residues. V lost 6 bases and J lost 9; bases outside the gene matches: 11. Germline V gives CDR1 SQVTM, CDR2 ANQGSEA. The CDR3 loop reads CSVAGTGDGGEQFF. DNA of the CDR3: TGCAGCGTCGCCGGGACAGGGGATGGAGGTGAGCAGTTCTTC.

The chain combines TRBV28 with TRBJ2-1, with D possibly called TRBD1 or TRBD2 (5 bases each). The V gene lost 3 bases and the J gene lost 2 bases, with 11 bases spanning the gap. The CDR3 totals 15 residues. Germline V gives CDR1 MDHEN, CDR2 SYDVKM. CDR3 in DNA: TGTGCCAGCAGTTTCCGGGGCGTCCCCTACAATGAGCAGTTCTTC. Translating it yields CASSFRGVPYNEQFF.

The chain joins TRBV20-1 to TRBJ1-2; D is ambiguous. V dropped 5 bases and J dropped 8 bases, with 12 bases sitting between them. This CDR3 contains 11 residues. The germline V gene has CDR1 DFQATT and CDR2 SNEGSKA (reference sequence). The CDR3 loop reads CSAPRAGGYTF. The CDR3 bases are TGCAGTGCTCCCCGCGCGGGAGGCTACACCTTC.